These 4 T cell receptor beta chains came from one sample sequenced in a study of CD8 T cells in ankylosing spondylitis. Antigen specificity for these receptors is unknown. MiXCR, run by TCRdb on the 5' RACE reads, gives a single entry per CDR3 protein. Here the sample spans around 440,000 distinct CDR3 sequences, 17% being singletons. Study results and caveats: A TCR beta motif of about 8 highly homologous variants appeared characteristic of ankylosing spondylitis blood.

Sequencing input: blood, either unsorted or a sorted T cell fraction (not recorded which). Receptors originate from a male donor with ankylosing spondylitis.

This clonotype was recorded a few times. The V gene is TRBV5-1, the J gene TRBJ1-4; 9 positions match TRBD1. This CDR3 is built from 15 residues. CDR1 and CDR2 (germline): SGHRS, YFSETQ. The junction had 7 bases not matched to a gene; V was cut back by 3 bases and J by 7 bases. CDR3 sequence reads: CASSSPGQGGEKLFF. CDR3 DNA: TGCGCCAGCAGCTCCCCGGGACAGGGCGGTGAAAAACTGTTTTTT.

This clonotype came up many times. The rearrangement uses TRBV7-9 and TRBJ2-7; TRBD2 aligns across 7 bases. Trimming removed 1 base from V and 0 bases from J; junction bases left unmatched: 3. CDR1 is SEHNR, CDR2 FQNEAQ, per germline (reference sequence). This CDR3 is built from 15 residues. The CDR3 sequence: CASSLDGGSSYEQYF. In nucleotides, the CDR3 is TGTGCCAGCAGCTTAGACGGGGGGAGCTCCTACGAGCAGTACTTC.

In this sample, this clonotype turned up a few times. V gene TRBV29-1 combines with J gene TRBJ2-3; tentatively, D is TRBD2 (7 bases). This CDR3 has 13 amino acids. The germline V gene encodes CDR1 SQVTM and CDR2 ANQGSEA. Trimming cost V 7 bases and J 5 bases, with 16 bases left between them. The CDR3 DNA follows: TGCAGCGCCCCAAAGGGAGGGGGAGATACGCAGTATTTT. Its protein product is CSAPKGGGDTQYF.

The chain joins TRBV6-5 to TRBJ1-3; D may be TRBD1 (5 bases). V gave up 4 bases and J gave up 0 bases, with 10 bases separating them. CDR1 and CDR2 from the germline V gene are MNHEY and SVGAGI. The CDR3 consists of 15 residues. The CDR3 here is CASSSIDSSGNTIYF. In DNA form, the CDR3 reads TGTGCCAGCAGTTCCATTGACAGCTCTGGAAACACCATATATTTT.